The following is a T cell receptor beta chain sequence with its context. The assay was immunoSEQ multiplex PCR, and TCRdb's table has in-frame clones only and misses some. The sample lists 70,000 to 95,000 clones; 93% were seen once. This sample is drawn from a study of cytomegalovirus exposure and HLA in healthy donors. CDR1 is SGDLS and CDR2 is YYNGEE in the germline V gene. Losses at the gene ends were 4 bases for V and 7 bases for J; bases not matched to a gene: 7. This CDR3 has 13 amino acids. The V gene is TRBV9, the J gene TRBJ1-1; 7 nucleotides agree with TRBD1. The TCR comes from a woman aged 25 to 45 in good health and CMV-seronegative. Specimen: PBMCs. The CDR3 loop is CASSPRQGLEAFF. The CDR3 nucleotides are TGTGCCAGCAGCCCCCGACAGGGCCTTGAAGCTTTCTTT.